Listed below are T cell receptor beta chains from one sample, sequenced in a study of blood T cells in healthy people across ages. TCRdb recomputed calls from the 5' RACE reads with MiXCR, one row per CDR3 protein. The repertoire holds approximately 780,000 distinct CDR3 sequences, with 20% to 30% as singletons. Another study also made use of these data, one on T cells of mothers and their children.

Sequencing was carried out using blood. Source of these receptors: a boy aged 5-17 years in good health. Each CDR3 is given with its conserved first and last residue. Each record gives: CDR3 protein, CDR3 DNA, D gene, clone size, J gene, V gene. The D gene is left open where the match is weak. Only part of the rows carry a size: once, few, many, or a class if the clone is expanded.

CASSLSRAGGNTIYF	TGTGCCAGCAGTTTAAGTCGGGCAGGGGGAAACACCATATATTTT	NA	NA	TRBJ1-3	TRBV28
CATGGWRTQYF	TGTGCCACCGGGGGGTGGAGGACCCAGTACTTC	TRBD2	many	TRBJ2-5	TRBV28
CASRSWRIKEKLFF	TGTGCCAGCAGGTCGTGGAGGATAAAGGAAAAACTGTTTTTT	NA	few	TRBJ1-4	TRBV28
CASSLQDTGELFF	TGTGCCAGCAGTCTTCAGGACACCGGGGAGCTGTTTTTT	NA	many	TRBJ2-2	TRBV12-3/TRBV12-4
CASSLVLDYEQYF	TGTGCCAGCAGTTTAGTACTGGACTACGAGCAGTACTTC	NA	NA	TRBJ2-7	TRBV12-3/TRBV12-4
CASSLSREQNTGELFF	TGTGCCAGCAGCCTCTCCCGAGAACAGAACACCGGGGAGCTGTTTTTT	NA	few	TRBJ2-2	TRBV14
CASSSGLAGAGDTQYF	TGTGCCAGCAGCTCCGGACTAGCGGGGGCCGGAGATACGCAGTATTTT	TRBD2	NA	TRBJ2-3	TRBV9
CASSLRFRASYEQYF	TGTGCCAGCAGTTTAAGGTTCAGAGCCTCCTACGAGCAGTACTTC	NA	few	TRBJ2-7	TRBV28
CASSYSTNQETQYF	TGTGCCAGCAGTTACTCGACTAACCAAGAGACCCAGTACTTC	NA	many	TRBJ2-5	TRBV6-6
CAISEDSFRTNEQFF	TGTGCCATCAGTGAGGACAGTTTTCGGACCAATGAGCAGTTCTTC	NA	NA	TRBJ2-1	TRBV10-3
CSVAFGTYGYTF	TGCAGCGTGGCCTTCGGGACGTATGGCTACACCTTC	NA	NA	TRBJ1-2	TRBV29-1
CASSTIRRPEQFF	TGTGCCAGCAGCACTATTAGACGTCCCGAGCAGTTCTTC	NA	NA	TRBJ2-1	TRBV21-1
CSVEDGALGESSYEQYF	TGCAGCGTTGAAGATGGGGCCCTGGGGGAAAGCTCCTACGAGCAGTACTTC	NA	NA	TRBJ2-7	TRBV29-1
CASSPGRGRNEQFF	TGCGCCAGCAGCCCCGGTAGGGGTCGCAATGAGCAGTTCTTC	NA	NA	TRBJ2-1	TRBV4-1